There are a few counts of the clone carrying this T cell receptor beta chain. Its target is not known. Germline CDR1 is DFQATT and CDR2 is SNEGSKA (reference sequence). V trimming: 6 bases; J trimming: 6 bases; junction bases outside the gene matches: 10. The CDR3 consists of 14 residues. The data derive from a study of T cells in Graves' hyperthyroidism and ophthalmopathy. Individuals with ophthalmopathy presented a Clinical Activity Score of at least 3, a NOSPECS grade of at least 4 and a duration under 3 months. Thyroid ultrasound and orbital computed tomography, with clinical symptoms and serum thyroxine and TRAb, informed diagnoses. The TCR beta CDR3 regions underwent amplification using RNA transcripts as the source. Carried out on the TCR CDR3, a first-round RT-PCR used the HTBI primer set. TCRdb recomputed calls from the multiplex PCR reads with MiXCR, one row per CDR3 protein. The sample holds approximately 690,000 distinct CDR3 sequences, 14% seen once.

Study-wide points: By a 13 V-J model, ophthalmopathy was set apart from stable hyperthyroidism. Appearing also in blood were most of the thyroid clonotypes expanded above 0.001.

The TCR comes from a woman between 50 and 59 years old with Graves' ophthalmopathy. Source material: blood. The V and J genes are TRBV20-1 and TRBJ1-5; 8 nucleotides line up with TRBD1. CDR3 sequence reads: CSAVAPQGAQPQHF. The DNA of the CDR3 is TGCAGTGCCGTAGCCCCTCAGGGGGCTCAGCCCCAGCATTTT.